This T cell receptor (beta chain) appears in the sequencing data of a study of T cell repertoires in cytomegalovirus infection. For the study at large: It can be stated that public TCR beta signatures indicated CMV infection as well as a matching HLA type. Findings and limits, study-wide: Dominating the ex vivo response were HLA-C-restricted CMV-specific TCR beta clonotypes. Individuals carrying CMV plus the relevant HLA were identified by cumulative frequency of public TCR beta families.

MiXCR, run by TCRdb on the reads, gives a single entry per CDR3 protein. The table has about 530,000 distinct CDR3 sequences, less than 30% seen once. The V gene's germline CDR1 is KGHSH and CDR2 LQKENI. V lost 2 bases to trimming and J lost 1 base, with 14 bases between them. This CDR3 contains 16 residues. Concerning this clonotype itself: Its antigen is not identified.

The sequence was obtained from a human donor in good health (CMV status not recorded). Some clones in this sample may be carry-over from other donors' samples. The rearrangement joins TRBV18 to TRBJ1-1; D gene ambiguous. The sequencing input was PBMCs. CDR3 amino acids: CASSPFRGRSNTEAFF. The CDR3 DNA reads as TGTGCCAGCTCACCATTTAGAGGCAGGTCGAACACTGAAGCTTTCTTT.